These 11 T cell receptor beta chains were sequenced from one sample in a study of shared clonotypes between healthy human individuals. The assay was immunoSEQ multiplex PCR, and TCRdb's table has in-frame clones only and misses some. The sample lists a few million clones; roughly nine tenths were seen once. The material sequenced was naive CD4+ T cells sorted from blood. The subset was: CD45RA+ positively selected. The origin of the receptors is a man aged 18 to 29 in good health.

The rearrangement joins TRBV9 to TRBJ2-3; 7 positions match TRBD1. CDR1 is SGDLS and CDR2 is YYNGEE in the germline V gene. V dropped 0 bases and J dropped 5; count of bases not matched to a gene: 9. The CDR3 spans 16 residues. The CDR3 nucleotides are TGTGCCAGCAGCGTAGGGTCGACAGGGTATAAAGATACGCAGTATTTT. This codes for CASSVGSTGYKDTQYF.

The chain couples TRBV15 to TRBJ1-1; the match to TRBD1 covers 9 bases. The CDR3 totals 13 residues. Trimming took 5 bases from V and 4 from J; bases not matched to a gene: 2. Germline CDR1 LNHNV, CDR2 YYDKDF (reference sequence). CDR3 sequence (DNA): TGTGCCACCAGCCCGGACAGGGGCACTGAAGCTTTCTTT. Protein product: CATSPDRGTEAFF.

The V gene is TRBV2, the J gene TRBJ2-5; 7 bases are shared with TRBD1. The CDR3 is 14 residues long. V was pared by 6 bases and J by 4 bases, with 8 bases of the junction left unmatched. In germline, CDR1 is SNHLY, CDR2 FYNNEI. The CDR3 DNA reads TGTGCCAGCAGATTGACAGGGTACTTAGAGACCCAGTACTTC. It translates to CASRLTGYLETQYF.

This clone showed up just once. The same CDR3 also results from other DNA sequences found in this sample. This chain uses TRBV30 with TRBJ2-7; 7 positions agree with TRBD1. The CDR3 covers 13 residues. After removal of 2 bases from V and 2 bases from J, the junction contained 3 bases not matched to a gene. Germline CDR1 is GTSNPN and CDR2 is SVGIG (reference sequence). The CDR3 sequence: CAWSIQGAYEQYF. As DNA, the CDR3 is TGTGCCTGGAGTATCCAGGGGGCCTACGAGCAGTACTTC.

This chain joins TRBV28 and TRBJ2-1; a weak D match, TRBD2 (6 bases). This CDR3 is built from 15 residues. In germline, CDR1 is MDHEN, CDR2 SYDVKM. Deletions cut 2 bases from V and 6 bases from J, with 14 bases between. The DNA of the CDR3 is TGTGCCAGCAGTTTAGGGGGGTTAGGTAGCAATGAGCAGTTCTTC. This encodes CASSLGGLGSNEQFF. The whole variable domain, filled in from reference TRBV28 and TRBJ2-1, reads DVKVTQSSRYLVKRTGEKVFLECVQDMDHENMFWYRQDPGLGLRLIYFSYDVKMKEKGDIPEGYSVSREKKERFSLILESASTNQTSMYLCASSLGGLGSNEQFFGPGTRLTVL.

The chain carries TRBV29-1 and TRBJ2-3; 8 bases match TRBD1. The CDR3 extends over 13 amino acids. CDR1 and CDR2 (germline): SQVTM, ANQGSEA. Trimming at V came to 7 bases and at J to 5 bases, leaving 8 bases not matched to a gene. The CDR3 DNA reads as TGCAGCGCGAAAGGACAGGGACTAGATACGCAGTATTTT. It translates to CSAKGQGLDTQYF.

V usage is TRBV7-2 and J usage is TRBJ2-5; the D call may be TRBD1 or TRBD2 (5 bases each). CDR1 is SGHTA, CDR2 FQGNSA, per germline. The CDR3 runs 17 residues. Trimming stripped 0 bases from V and 7 bases from J, with 21 bases between. The chain's CDR3 is CASSLAGLVGGVRTQYF. The CDR3 bases are TGTGCCAGCAGCTTAGCCGGACTCGTTGGGGGAGTGCGGACCCAGTACTTC.

A remark on this clone: This sample also contains other DNA sequences that code for the same CDR3. The chain combines TRBV28 with TRBJ2-7; D gene uncertain. The CDR3 sequence is 13 residues long. Per the germline V gene, CDR1 is MDHEN and CDR2 is SYDVKM. Between the trimmed V and J ends, which lost 3 bases and 0 bases, there was a span of 6 bases. CDR3 sequence (DNA): TGTGCCAGCAGTTTCGGGTCCTCCTACGAGCAGTACTTC. Translation: CASSFGSSYEQYF.

The CDR3 sequence: CASSQGQGDTQYF. Here the CDR3 DNA reads TGTGCCAGCAGCCAGGGGCAGGGAGATACGCAGTATTTT. The rearrangement uses TRBV5-4 and TRBJ2-3, with a tentative D call TRBD1 (6 bases). The CDR3 is 13 amino acids. The V gene's germline CDR1 is SGHNT and CDR2 YYREEE (reference sequence). Trimming removed 4 bases from V and 5 bases from J, with 11 bases in between.

The rearrangement links TRBV11-2 to TRBJ1-6; D gene ambiguous. CDR1 is SGHAT and CDR2 is FQNNGV in the germline V gene. Trimming shortened V by 1 base and J by 2 bases, and 9 bases separated the two germline ends. CDR3 size: 16 residues. This CDR3 is CASSLVGSPYNSPLHF. CDR3 bases: TGTGCCAGCAGCTTAGTGGGGTCGCCCTATAATTCACCCCTCCACTTT.

The V call is TRBV29-1, the J call TRBJ1-1, with D hard to call. Germline V CDR1 and CDR2: SQVTM, ANQGSEA. The length of the CDR3 is 11 residues. Trimming shortened V by 7 bases and J by 11 bases, and 17 bases separated the two germline ends. DNA of the CDR3: TGCAGCGCCCGCTGGGGTCATGGGGCTTTCTTT. It encodes CSARWGHGAFF.